A single T cell receptor beta chain is shown here with its context. The antigen is undetermined. These data originate in a study of T cell responses to AZD1222 COVID-19 vaccine. Study findings and constraints: Among vaccine-associated CD4 TCRs, coverage spanned spike, with dominance at 160-218 and 743-854. Baseline serostatus was positive in only six AZD1222 recipients. Breadth and depth of Spike-specific TCRs rose after two AZD1222 doses.

The method was immunoSEQ multiplex PCR; TCRdb's version includes in-frame clones alone and lacks a portion of them. This table holds some 130,000 clones, over 85% found once. Germline CDR1 and CDR2: MNHEY and SVGEGT. Trimming cost V 2 bases and J 2 bases, with 12 bases left between them. The CDR3 consists of 16 residues. Here the sequenced sample was peripheral blood, taken 28 days after the second AZD1222 dose. This receptor was taken from an adult who received the AZD1222 COVID-19 vaccine. The gene calls are TRBV6-2 or TRBV6-3 and TRBJ2-2; unclear D gene. This chain's CDR3 is CASSYRGNVNTGELFF. The CDR3 nucleotides are TGTGCCAGCAGTTACCGTGGGAACGTTAACACCGGGGAGCTGTTTTTT.